This TCR beta chain was identified in a study of T cell responses to AZD1222 COVID-19 vaccine. Method: immunoSEQ multiplex PCR; TCRdb's copy keeps in-frame clones and lacks some. In the table there are about 21,000 clones, roughly 82% of which are singletons. The sequencing here drew on peripheral blood, taken on day 0 of AZD1222 vaccination. This TCR was sampled from an adult in good health.

The CDR3 DNA sequence: TGCGCCAGCAGCCAAGATGGACAGGGGAATAATGAAAAACTGTTTTTT. Translated, it gives CASSQDGQGNNEKLFF. The V call is TRBV4-3, the J call TRBJ1-4; 9 bases line up with TRBD1. V lost 0 bases and J lost 4; bases outside the gene matches: 3. The germline gives CDR1 LGHNA, CDR2 YSLEER. The CDR3 length is 16 residues.